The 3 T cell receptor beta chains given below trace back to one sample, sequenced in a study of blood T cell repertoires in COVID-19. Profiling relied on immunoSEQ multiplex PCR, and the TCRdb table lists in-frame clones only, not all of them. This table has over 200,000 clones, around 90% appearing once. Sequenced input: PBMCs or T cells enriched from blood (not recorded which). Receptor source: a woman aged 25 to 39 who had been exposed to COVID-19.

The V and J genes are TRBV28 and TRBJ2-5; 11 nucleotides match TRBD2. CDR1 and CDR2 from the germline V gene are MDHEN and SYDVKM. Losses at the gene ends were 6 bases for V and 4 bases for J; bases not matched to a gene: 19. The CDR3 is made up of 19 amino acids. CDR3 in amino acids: CASSPGILAGGHQSETQYF. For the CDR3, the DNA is TGTGCCAGCAGCCCCGGGATATTAGCGGGAGGGCACCAATCAGAGACCCAGTACTTC.

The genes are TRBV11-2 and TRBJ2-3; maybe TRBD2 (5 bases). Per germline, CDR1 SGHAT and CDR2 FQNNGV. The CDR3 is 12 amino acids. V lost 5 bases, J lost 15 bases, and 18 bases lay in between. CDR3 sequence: CASSPPSGSNYF. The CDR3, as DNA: TGTGCCAGCAGCCCCCCTTCGGGATCAAACTATTTT.

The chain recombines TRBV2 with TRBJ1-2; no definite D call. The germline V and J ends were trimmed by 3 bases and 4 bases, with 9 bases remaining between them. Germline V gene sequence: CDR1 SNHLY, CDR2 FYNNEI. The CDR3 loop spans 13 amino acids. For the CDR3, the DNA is TGTGCCAGCAGTGATTTTGGGCCCTATGGCTACACCTTC. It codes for CASSDFGPYGYTF.